The following is a T cell receptor beta chain sequence with its context. The sample comes from a study of blood T cell repertoires in COVID-19. Study summary: Acute and convalescent COVID-19 specimens originated in the United States, Italy and Spain. The analysed material was cDNA or gDNA that came from T cells, B-cell-depleted T cells, or PBMCs.

Only in-frame clones appear in the TCRdb table, and some are missing; sequencing was by immunoSEQ multiplex PCR. The data hold a few hundred thousand clones, with over 75% observed a single time. The CDR3 is 14 amino acids. Per germline, CDR1 KGHSH and CDR2 LQKENI. Trimming took off 4 bases at V and 8 bases at J, with 12 bases between the two ends. The origin of this receptor is a woman aged 30 to 39 who had recovered from COVID-19. Sequenced input: PBMCs or T cells enriched from blood (not recorded which). V gene TRBV18 combines with J gene TRBJ1-6, with D perhaps TRBD1 (6 bases). The CDR3 sequence: CASSQTGWDSPLHF. As DNA, the CDR3 is TGTGCCAGCTCACAAACAGGGTGGGATTCACCCCTCCACTTT.